In its sample, the clone carrying this TCR beta chain was seen a few times. The sample originates from a study of blood T cells in healthy people across ages. The CDR3 sequence is 15 residues long. CDR1 is MNHEY and CDR2 is SVGEGT in the germline V gene. Trimming removed 7 bases from V and 3 bases from J; junction bases left unmatched: 8. PCR was performed a second time for 7 to 11 cycles using a sample-barcoded 5' primer and a J-beta primer mix. TCRdb reanalysed the 5' RACE reads using MiXCR and keeps one entry per CDR3 protein. The sample records fewer than 1 million distinct CDR3 sequences, roughly 44% being singletons. In each sample, at least 7 million PBMCs were isolated.

The sequence was collected from a man aged 60 to 69 in good health. The chain carries TRBV6-2 or TRBV6-3 and TRBJ2-1; 8 bases line up with TRBD2. Sequencing input: blood. CDR3 sequence: CASMIGGAIYNEQFF. DNA of the CDR3: TGTGCCAGCATGATCGGGGGGGCTATCTACAATGAGCAGTTCTTC.